The clone carrying this T cell receptor beta chain showed up just once. This sample is part of a study of shared clonotypes between healthy human individuals. Here immunoSEQ multiplex PCR was the method, and the copy in TCRdb shows in-frame clones only, minus some. The sample shows about 2,200,000 clones, 85% to 95% of them seen only once. The naive CD8 fraction comprised CD45RO-negative cells positively selected for CCR7 and excluded terminally differentiated effector memory CD45RA+ cells. V lost 5 bases to trimming and J lost 6 bases, with 14 bases between them. Germline V lookup: CDR1 MNHEY, CDR2 SMNVEV (reference sequence). There are 13 residues in the CDR3.

The sample taken for sequencing was naive CD8+ T cells from PBMCs. The chain employs TRBV27 and TRBJ2-7; maybe TRBD1 (6 bases). This clonotype was sampled from a man in his late teens or twenties in good health. Some clones in this sample may be carry-over from other donors' samples. CDR3 coding DNA: TGTGCCAGCAGTACGCAGGGGAGCGGCGAGCAGTACTTC. This sequence encodes CASSTQGSGEQYF.